This TCR beta chain was retrieved from a study of graft-versus-host responses after intestinal transplantation. Study-wide context: All recipients got anti-thymocyte globulin induction, then tacrolimus and steroids for about 3 years. The study's findings and limits: Circulating GvH clones peaking coincided with falling HvG clones soon after transplant.

Regarding this clone: Its antigen is unidentified.

The CDR3 is 17 residues long. The germline CDR1 and CDR2 sequences are KGHSH and LQKENI. The J segment lost 3 bases and the V segment lost 0 bases, leaving 7 bases of the junction unmatched. Generated by immunoSEQ multiplex PCR, the TCRdb table keeps only in-frame clones and is missing some. The sample holds tens of thousands of clones, roughly nine tenths seen once. The chain uses TRBV18 and TRBJ2-3, with 9 bases aligning to TRBD2. This specimen consisted of unstimulated CD4+ T cells sorted from spleen or lymph node cells, obtained before transplant. This receptor was taken from a human donor who was the organ donor for an intestinal transplant. The CDR3 spells CASSPPTSGGGTDTQYF. The CDR3 DNA sequence: TGTGCCAGCTCACCACCGACTAGCGGAGGGGGAACAGATACGCAGTATTTT.